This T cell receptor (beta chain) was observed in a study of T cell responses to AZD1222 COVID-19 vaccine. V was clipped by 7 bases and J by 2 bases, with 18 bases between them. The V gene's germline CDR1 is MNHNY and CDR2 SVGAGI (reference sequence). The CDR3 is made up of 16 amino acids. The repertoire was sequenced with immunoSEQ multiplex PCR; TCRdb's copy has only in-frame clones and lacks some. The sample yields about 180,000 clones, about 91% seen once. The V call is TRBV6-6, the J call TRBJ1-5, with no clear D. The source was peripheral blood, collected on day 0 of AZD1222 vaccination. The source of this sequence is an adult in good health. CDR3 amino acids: CASTPPPGKGNQPQHF. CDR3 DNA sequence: TGTGCCAGCACCCCCCCACCGGGTAAGGGCAATCAGCCCCAGCATTTT.